Listed here are 9 T cell receptor beta chains from one sample, sequenced in a study of shared clonotypes between healthy human individuals. Repertoires were generated with immunoSEQ multiplex PCR, while TCRdb's copy carries only in-frame clones and drops some. There are approximately 1.5 million clones in the sample; approximately 98% occur only once, and roughly 0.4% lies in the top ten. Sequencing was carried out using naive CD4+ T cells sorted from blood. As for subset: CD45RA+ positively selected. These receptors were taken from a man aged 25 to 45 in good health.

The chain carries TRBV7-9 and TRBJ1-4, with D unclear. Between the trimmed V and J ends, which lost 5 bases and 6 bases, there was a span of 10 bases. The CDR3 runs to 13 residues. Germline-derived CDR1 and CDR2 are SEHNR and FQNEAQ (reference sequence). CDR3 nucleotide sequence: TGTGCCAGCAGCCATAGACAATATGAAAAACTGTTTTTT. As protein: CASSHRQYEKLFF.

The V gene is TRBV6-1, the J gene TRBJ2-5, with 8 positions matching TRBD1. Germline CDR1 reads MNHNS; CDR2 reads SASEGT. V lost 6 bases and J lost 5; bases outside the gene matches: 8. This CDR3 spans 14 amino acids. The CDR3 bases are TGTGCCAGCAGCAGGACAGGGCGAGGGGAGACCCAGTACTTC. The encoded protein is CASSRTGRGETQYF.

The chain combines TRBV28 with TRBJ1-5, with TRBD1 matching 7 bases. This CDR3 has 14 residues. The V segment lost 4 bases and the J segment 7 bases; nucleotides outside the gene matches: 7. Germline lookup yields CDR1 MDHEN and CDR2 SYDVKM. CDR3 coding DNA: TGTGCCAGCAGTTATGACAGGGTGGTCCAGCCCCAGCATTTT. Translation gives CASSYDRVVQPQHF.

The rearrangement joins TRBV7-3 to TRBJ2-1, with D possibly being TRBD2 (6 bases). The CDR3 loop spans 16 amino acids. The germline V gene has CDR1 SGHTA and CDR2 FQGTGA. The V and J ends lost 1 base and 2 bases respectively, with 12 bases between them. The CDR3, as DNA: TGTGCCAGCAGCTTAAAAGGCGGGATAGCCTACAATGAGCAGTTCTTC. Residues: CASSLKGGIAYNEQFF.

The V call is TRBV4-3, the J call TRBJ2-7; 9 positions agree with TRBD2. The CDR3 contains 15 residues. V was clipped by 1 base and J by 4 bases; unmatched bases: 5. Germline CDR1 is LGHNA and CDR2 is YSLEER. This CDR3 reads CASSQALAGGYEQYF. The CDR3 DNA is TGCGCCAGCAGCCAAGCGTTGGCGGGAGGGTACGAGCAGTACTTC.

The chain links TRBV28 to TRBJ2-1; TRBD2 matches 10 bases. Germline V CDR1 and CDR2: MDHEN, SYDVKM. Trimming took 8 bases from V and 7 from J; bases not matched to a gene: 2. This CDR3 is 12 amino acids long. CDR3 amino acids: CASQGLANEQFF. The CDR3 region has the DNA TGTGCCAGCCAGGGACTAGCGAATGAGCAGTTCTTC.

CDR3 sequence (DNA): TGTGCCAGCAGCTCTCGGACTAGCGGGAGATTTAGAGATGAGCAGTTCTTC. As protein: CASSSRTSGRFRDEQFF. J is TRBJ2-1 and V is TRBV7-8, with 13 bases matching TRBD2. After removal of 4 bases from V and 8 bases from J, the junction contained 11 bases not matched to a gene. The germline V gene encodes CDR1 SGHVS and CDR2 FQNEAQ. The CDR3 is 17 residues long.

The chain joins TRBV6-5 to TRBJ2-2; D remains ambiguous. The V end was cut by 0 bases, the J end by 7 bases, with 6 bases between. The CDR3 length is 13 residues. The germline gives CDR1 MNHEY, CDR2 SVGAGI. The CDR3 nucleotides are TGTGCCAGCAGTTACTCGATCATCGGGGAGCTGTTTTTT. This codes for CASSYSIIGELFF.

This chain uses TRBV4-3 with TRBJ2-5; perhaps TRBD1 as D (5 bases). The CDR3 is 15 amino acids. Germline CDR1 is LGHNA and CDR2 is YSLEER. The V gene lost 3 bases and the J gene lost 9 bases, with 20 bases spanning the gap. CDR3 DNA: TGCGCCAGCAGCCACGACAGCGCCCAACCAACGGCCCAGTACTTC. This encodes CASSHDSAQPTAQYF.